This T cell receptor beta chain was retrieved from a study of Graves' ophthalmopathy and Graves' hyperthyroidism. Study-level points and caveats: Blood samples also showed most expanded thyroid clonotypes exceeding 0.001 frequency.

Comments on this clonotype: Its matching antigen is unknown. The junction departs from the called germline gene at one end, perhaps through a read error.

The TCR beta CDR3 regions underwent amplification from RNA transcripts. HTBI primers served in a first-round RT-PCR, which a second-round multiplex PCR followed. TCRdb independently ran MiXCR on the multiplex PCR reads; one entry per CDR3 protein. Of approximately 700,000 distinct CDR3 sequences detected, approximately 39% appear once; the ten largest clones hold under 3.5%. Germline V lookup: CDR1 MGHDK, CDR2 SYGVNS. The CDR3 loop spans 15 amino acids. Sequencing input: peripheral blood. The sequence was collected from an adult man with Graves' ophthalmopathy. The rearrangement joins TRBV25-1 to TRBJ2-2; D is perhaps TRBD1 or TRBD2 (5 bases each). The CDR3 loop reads CASSGGHPFAGELSF. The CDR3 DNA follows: TGTGCCAGCAGTGGCGGACACCCGTTTGCCGGGGAGCTGTCTTTT.